This section outlines one T cell receptor beta chain sequence together with its context. Study processing details: Estimation of nucleated cell counts was performed using reference gene primer amplification. Assay used: immunoSEQ multiplex PCR; TCRdb lists only in-frame clones, some missing. V, J and clone size reflect that table, while D and trimming were determined from the DNA. The sample yields around 47,000 clones, roughly 69% seen once. This specimen belongs to a study of blood T cell repertoires in COVID-19. Overall study context: T cells, B-cell-depleted T cells, or PBMCs supplied cDNA or gDNA.

V dropped 3 bases and J dropped 1 base, with 8 bases sitting between them. Per the germline V gene, CDR1 is SGDLS and CDR2 is YYNGEE. The CDR3 has 14 residues. The specimen sequenced was peripheral blood. The chain is built from TRBV9 and TRBJ2-1, with D possibly matching TRBD1 (6 bases). The receptor was isolated from a man aged 80 or over with acute or convalescent COVID-19. The CDR3 nucleotides read TGTGCCAGCAGCGCCGACAGGTCCTACAATGAGCAGTTCTTC. Residues: CASSADRSYNEQFF.